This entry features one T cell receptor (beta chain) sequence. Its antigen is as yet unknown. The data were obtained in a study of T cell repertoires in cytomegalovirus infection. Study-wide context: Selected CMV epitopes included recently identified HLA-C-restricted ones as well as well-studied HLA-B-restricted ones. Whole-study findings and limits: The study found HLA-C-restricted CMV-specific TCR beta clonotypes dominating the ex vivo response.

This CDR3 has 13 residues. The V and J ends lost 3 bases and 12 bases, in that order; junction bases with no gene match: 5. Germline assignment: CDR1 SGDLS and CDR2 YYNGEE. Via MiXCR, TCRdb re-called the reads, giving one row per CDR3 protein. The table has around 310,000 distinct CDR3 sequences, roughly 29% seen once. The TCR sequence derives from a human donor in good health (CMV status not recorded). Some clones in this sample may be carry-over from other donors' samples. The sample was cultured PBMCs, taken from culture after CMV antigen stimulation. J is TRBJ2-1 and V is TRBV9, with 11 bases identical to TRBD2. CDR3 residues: CASSERLAGRQFF. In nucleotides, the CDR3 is TGTGCCAGCAGCGAGAGACTAGCGGGGCGGCAGTTCTTC.